Listed below are T cell receptor beta chains from one sample, sequenced in a study. A single record per CDR3 protein comes from TCRdb applying MiXCR to the RT-PCR reads. The top ten hold 3.6% of the sample, which has hundreds of thousands of distinct CDR3 sequences, around 14% seen once. Input material: memory CD4+ T cells from blood. These receptors all come from a female donor in good health, serving as a healthy control. Both conserved end residues are part of each CDR3. D genes are given only for firm matches. Some rows mark clone size as missing; the rest say once, few, many or name a class of expanded clone.

TRBV14,15,-,-,TRBJ2-1,TGTGCCAGCAGCCCCTCCGGGACTCGAGGGAATGAGCAGTTCTTC,CASSPSGTRGNEQFF
TRBV5-4,15,-,-,TRBJ2-3,TGTGCCAGCAGCTTGTCGGGACCGAACACAGATACGCAGTATTTT,CASSLSGPNTDTQYF
TRBV5-1,14,-,-,TRBJ2-5,TGCGCCAGCAGGACCGGGACTCAAGAAGCGACCCAGTACTTC,CASRTGTQEATQYF
TRBV12-3/TRBV12-4,13,many,-,TRBJ1-1,TGTGCCAGCAGCCGTAACAGGAACACTGAAGCTTTCTTT,CASSRNRNTEAFF
TRBV20-1,13,many,TRBD1,TRBJ1-2,TGCAGTGCTAGAGACAGGGGGCCCGGTGGCTACACCTTC,CSARDRGPGGYTF
TRBV24-1,15,few,TRBD2,TRBJ2-3,TGTGCCACCAGTGATTCGCGGGAGGTAACAGATACGCAGTATTTT,CATSDSREVTDTQYF
TRBV10-2,13,once,-,TRBJ2-1,TGCGCCAGCAGTGAGTCTTCGGCCGGCGAGCAGTTCTTC,CASSESSAGEQFF
TRBV20-1,13,many,TRBD1,TRBJ2-7,TGCAGTGCTAGTCCCGGGACAGTGTACGAGCAGTACTTC,CSASPGTVYEQYF
TRBV6-1,16,-,TRBD1,TRBJ2-1,TGTGCCAGCAGTGAAACGACAGGGGGCTCCTACAATGAGCAGTTCTTC,CASSETTGGSYNEQFF
TRBV20-1,16,-,TRBD2,TRBJ2-1,TGCAGTGCCCCGGGGGTACGCGGGGGCTCCTACAATGAGCAGTTCTTC,CSAPGVRGGSYNEQFF
TRBV27,16,many,TRBD1,TRBJ2-7,TGTGCCAGCAGTTTATCGGGGCGGACAGGGGGCTACGAGCAGTACTTC,CASSLSGRTGGYEQYF
TRBV20-1,17,many,TRBD1,TRBJ2-5,TGCAGTGCTACCCCCTCGTACCGGGACAGCATACAAGAGACCCAGTACTTC,CSATPSYRDSIQETQYF
TRBV2,13,many,-,TRBJ1-2,TGTGCCAGCAGTGATCAGGGGAACTATGGCTACACCTTC,CASSDQGNYGYTF
TRBV5-1,14,few,-,TRBJ2-5,TGCGCCAGCAGCTCTGGGACACAGCAAGAGACCCAGTACTTC,CASSSGTQQETQYF
TRBV20-1,14,few,TRBD1,TRBJ1-4,TGCAGTGCCGCCGAGACAGGGACTAATGAAAAACTGTTTTTT,CSAAETGTNEKLFF
TRBV6-5,16,many,-,TRBJ2-3,TGTGCCAGCAGTTACTCATTAACAGGAAGCACAGATACGCAGTATTTT,CASSYSLTGSTDTQYF
TRBV7-2,16,many,-,TRBJ2-3,TGTGCCAGCAGCTTAGTGAGCTCGAGGGGGTGGGATACGCAGTATTTT,CASSLVSSRGWDTQYF
TRBV12-3/TRBV12-4,15,many,TRBD1,TRBJ2-7,TGTGCCAGCAGTTCTTGGACAGGGGGTGGCAACGAGCAGTACTTC,CASSSWTGGGNEQYF
TRBV20-1,14,few,-,TRBJ2-3,TGCAGTGCTTTGAGGCGAGGGCCCGCAGATACGCAGTATTTT,CSALRRGPADTQYF
TRBV20-1,13,few,TRBD1,TRBJ2-2,TGCAGTGCCGGGACAGAATTCACCGGGGAGCTGTTTTTT,CSAGTEFTGELFF
TRBV28,9,few,TRBD1,TRBJ2-1,TGTGCCAGCAGACGGGACAGAACCTTC,CASRRDRTF
TRBV9,17,-,TRBD1,TRBJ1-3,TGTGCCAGCAGCCCCCGAGGGGACAGACGCTCTGGAAACACCATATATTTT,CASSPRGDRRSGNTIYF
TRBV2,15,few,TRBD1,TRBJ1-1,TGTGCCAGCAGTGGGGGACAGGTCCGGGGCACTGAAGCTTTCTTT,CASSGGQVRGTEAFF
TRBV28,13,-,-,TRBJ1-2,TGTGCCAGCAGTGGCCCGGGGTGGGGTGGCTACACCTTC,CASSGPGWGGYTF
TRBV12-3/TRBV12-4,16,few,-,TRBJ1-3,TGTGCCAGCAGTACAACTTGGGCGGCCGGTGGAAACACCATATATTTT,CASSTTWAAGGNTIYF
TRBV12-3/TRBV12-4,14,few,TRBD1,TRBJ1-5,TGTGCCAGCACCATAGGACAGGTCAATCAGCCCCAGCATTTT,CASTIGQVNQPQHF